Sequencing of this T cell receptor (beta chain) was carried out in a study of OX40 agonist ivuxolimab in advanced cancers. For the study at large: Dose-escalation patients were diagnosed with hepatocellular carcinoma, melanoma, renal cell cancer or head and neck cancer. Overall study results and limits: The CD4+ and CD8+ T cells in the blood had expanded clonally by week 6 at 0.1 to 3.0 mg/kg.

For this clone: Antigen: not known.

V gave up 6 bases and J gave up 2 bases, with 17 bases separating them. This CDR3 spans 15 amino acids. Germline loops: CDR1 SGHRS, CDR2 YFSETQ. TCRdb's table, derived via immunoSEQ multiplex PCR, lists solely in-frame clones and lacks some. The data show tens of thousands of clones, 75% to 95% seen once. This material consisted of CD4+ or CD8+ T cells sorted from blood, taken in a trial of the OX40 agonist ivuxolimab. This clonotype was obtained from an adult with an advanced solid tumor such as melanoma, head and neck, liver or kidney cancer. The gene calls are TRBV5-1 and TRBJ2-5, with D perhaps TRBD2 (5 bases). This CDR3 reads CASKGGPLRQETQYF. The CDR3 DNA reads TGCGCCAGCAAGGGCGGGCCTCTACGTCAAGAGACCCAGTACTTC.